This is a list of T cell receptor beta chains from one sample in a study of blood T cell repertoires in COVID-19. Using immunoSEQ multiplex PCR, the repertoire was profiled, and TCRdb retains in-frame clones only, with some absent. The sample records roughly 280,000 clones, around 84% being singletons. The specimen sequenced was peripheral blood. The receptor set was obtained from a man between 60 and 70 years old with acute or convalescent COVID-19. Each CDR3 is given with its conserved first and last residue. A D gene is named only where the DNA matches it firmly. Not all rows give a size; the values are once, few, many and, for expanded clones, a class.

CDR3 protein: CASSQDALRQAEAFF
CDR3 DNA: TGCGCCAGCAGCCAAGATGCCCTCCGACAGGCTGAAGCTTTCTTT
V gene: TRBV4-3
clone size: few
CDR3 length: 15
D gene: -
J gene: TRBJ1-1

CDR3 protein: CASSVGYRGTDTQYF
CDR3 DNA: TGTGCCAGCAGCGTAGGGTACAGGGGCACAGATACGCAGTATTTT
V gene: TRBV9
clone size: once
CDR3 length: 15
D gene: -
J gene: TRBJ2-3

CDR3 protein: CASSSGQGRTEAFF
CDR3 DNA: TGCGCCAGCAGCTCGGGACAGGGGAGGACTGAAGCTTTCTTT
V gene: TRBV5-1
clone size: -
CDR3 length: 14
D gene: TRBD1
J gene: TRBJ1-1

CDR3 protein: CASSRTGGSQLLSGELFF
CDR3 DNA: TGTGCCAGCAGCCGTACTGGGGGCTCCCAATTACTGAGCGGGGAGCTGTTTTTT
V gene: TRBV5-8
clone size: -
CDR3 length: 18
D gene: -
J gene: TRBJ2-2

CDR3 protein: CASSLFGSGNYNEQFF
CDR3 DNA: TGCGCCAGCAGCTTGTTTGGATCGGGGAACTACAATGAGCAGTTCTTC
V gene: TRBV5-1
clone size: -
CDR3 length: 16
D gene: -
J gene: TRBJ2-1

CDR3 protein: CASSETDRIYGYTF
CDR3 DNA: TGTGCCAGCAGCGAGACCGACAGGATATATGGCTACACCTTC
V gene: TRBV5-6
clone size: -
CDR3 length: 14
D gene: -
J gene: TRBJ1-2

CDR3 protein: CASSLYPGTINTGELFF
CDR3 DNA: TGTGCCAGCAGCTTATATCCGGGGACTATTAACACCGGGGAGCTGTTTTTT
V gene: TRBV7-3
clone size: -
CDR3 length: 17
D gene: TRBD2
J gene: TRBJ2-2

CDR3 protein: CASSLALGGITEAFF
CDR3 DNA: TGTGCCAGCAGCTTGGCATTGGGAGGGATAACTGAAGCTTTCTTT
V gene: TRBV5-4
clone size: -
CDR3 length: 15
D gene: -
J gene: TRBJ1-1

CDR3 protein: CASRDRETQYF
CDR3 DNA: TGTGCCAGCCGGGACAGGGAGACCCAGTACTTC
V gene: TRBV10-3
clone size: -
CDR3 length: 11
D gene: TRBD1
J gene: TRBJ2-5

CDR3 protein: CASSVAPWTSGGLNEQFF
CDR3 DNA: TGTGCCAGCAGCGTAGCCCCCTGGACTAGCGGGGGCCTCAATGAGCAGTTCTTC
V gene: TRBV9
clone size: -
CDR3 length: 18
D gene: TRBD2
J gene: TRBJ2-1

CDR3 protein: CASSLQGAYNEQFF
CDR3 DNA: TGTGCCAGCAGCTTGCAGGGGGCCTACAATGAGCAGTTCTTC
V gene: TRBV11-3
clone size: -
CDR3 length: 14
D gene: TRBD1
J gene: TRBJ2-1

CDR3 protein: CSARDRRAQHF
CDR3 DNA: TGCAGTGCTAGAGATCGTCGGGCCCAGCATTTT
V gene: TRBV20-1
clone size: -
CDR3 length: 11
D gene: -
J gene: TRBJ1-5

CDR3 protein: CASSRRLAGGETQYF
CDR3 DNA: TGCGCCAGCAGCCGAAGACTAGCGGGCGGGGAGACCCAGTACTTC
V gene: TRBV4-1
clone size: -
CDR3 length: 15
D gene: TRBD2
J gene: TRBJ2-5

CDR3 protein: CASSTGGANYGYTF
CDR3 DNA: TGTGCCAGTAGTACAGGGGGCGCTAACTATGGCTACACCTTC
V gene: TRBV19
clone size: -
CDR3 length: 14
D gene: TRBD1
J gene: TRBJ1-2

CDR3 protein: CASSWRDRGGGYTF
CDR3 DNA: TGCGCCAGCAGCTGGAGGGACAGGGGAGGAGGCTACACCTTC
V gene: TRBV5-1
clone size: -
CDR3 length: 14
D gene: TRBD1
J gene: TRBJ1-2

CDR3 protein: CATPPGSSPLHF
CDR3 DNA: TGTGCCACCCCCCCGGGGTCCTCACCCCTCCACTTT
V gene: TRBV6-5
clone size: once
CDR3 length: 12
D gene: -
J gene: TRBJ1-6

CDR3 protein: CASSIGQGAYGYTF
CDR3 DNA: TGTGCCAGCAGCATTGGACAGGGGGCGTATGGCTACACCTTC
V gene: TRBV7-9
clone size: -
CDR3 length: 14
D gene: TRBD1
J gene: TRBJ1-2

CDR3 protein: CASSASGTPNSPLHF
CDR3 DNA: TGTGCCAGCAGCGCTTCCGGGACACCTAATTCACCCCTCCACTTT
V gene: TRBV7-9
clone size: -
CDR3 length: 15
D gene: -
J gene: TRBJ1-6

CDR3 protein: CASSDAPNRSTYEQYF
CDR3 DNA: TGTGCCAGCAGCGACGCCCCGAACAGGTCGACCTACGAGCAGTACTTC
V gene: TRBV9
clone size: -
CDR3 length: 16
D gene: -
J gene: TRBJ2-7

CDR3 protein: CASSFEGQDYPGGYTF
CDR3 DNA: TGTGCCAGCAGCTTTGAAGGACAGGACTATCCCGGCGGCTACACCTTC
V gene: TRBV9
clone size: -
CDR3 length: 16
D gene: TRBD1
J gene: TRBJ1-2

CDR3 protein: CATSSYRGVPGELFF
CDR3 DNA: TGTGCCACCAGCAGCTACAGGGGTGTCCCCGGGGAGCTGTTTTTT
V gene: TRBV15
clone size: -
CDR3 length: 15
D gene: TRBD1
J gene: TRBJ2-2

CDR3 protein: CASSFRGGNTEAFF
CDR3 DNA: TGCGCCAGCAGCTTTCGAGGGGGGAACACTGAAGCTTTCTTT
V gene: TRBV5-1
clone size: -
CDR3 length: 14
D gene: -
J gene: TRBJ1-1

CDR3 protein: CASSFRGADTGELFF
CDR3 DNA: TGTGCCAGCAGTTTTCGGGGGGCCGACACCGGGGAGCTGTTTTTT
V gene: TRBV27
clone size: -
CDR3 length: 15
D gene: -
J gene: TRBJ2-2

CDR3 protein: CASSRDSTSGNTIYF
CDR3 DNA: TGTGCCAGTAGCCGGGACAGCACCTCTGGAAACACCATATATTTT
V gene: TRBV19
clone size: -
CDR3 length: 15
D gene: TRBD1
J gene: TRBJ1-3

CDR3 protein: CSASWSSGRGEQFF
CDR3 DNA: TGCAGTGCTAGTTGGTCTAGCGGGAGGGGTGAGCAGTTCTTC
V gene: TRBV20-1
clone size: -
CDR3 length: 14
D gene: TRBD2
J gene: TRBJ2-1

CDR3 protein: CASTEGSLGNTIYF
CDR3 DNA: TGTGCCAGTACGGAAGGGAGTCTAGGAAACACCATATATTTT
V gene: TRBV19
clone size: -
CDR3 length: 14
D gene: -
J gene: TRBJ1-3

CDR3 protein: CASSEAGDRDYEQYF
CDR3 DNA: TGTGCCAGCAGTGAAGCTGGGGACAGGGACTACGAGCAGTACTTC
V gene: TRBV6-1
clone size: -
CDR3 length: 15
D gene: TRBD1
J gene: TRBJ2-7

CDR3 protein: CASSLGHLRDRDYEQYF
CDR3 DNA: TGCGCCAGCAGCTTGGGGCACCTCCGGGACAGGGACTACGAGCAGTACTTC
V gene: TRBV5-1
clone size: -
CDR3 length: 17
D gene: TRBD1
J gene: TRBJ2-7

CDR3 protein: CASSPHLGQTYEQYF
CDR3 DNA: TGCGCCAGCAGCCCCCACCTGGGACAAACCTACGAGCAGTACTTC
V gene: TRBV5-1
clone size: -
CDR3 length: 15
D gene: -
J gene: TRBJ2-7

CDR3 protein: CASSQDSQRNLAKNIQYF
CDR3 DNA: TGCGCCAGCAGCCAAGATTCTCAGCGGAATCTAGCCAAAAACATTCAGTACTTC
V gene: TRBV4-1
clone size: -
CDR3 length: 18
D gene: -
J gene: TRBJ2-4

CDR3 protein: CASSQNRADTQYF
CDR3 DNA: TGTGCCAGCAGCCAGAACAGGGCAGATACGCAGTATTTT
V gene: TRBV7-8
clone size: -
CDR3 length: 13
D gene: -
J gene: TRBJ2-3

CDR3 protein: CASSSPGQPYEQYF
CDR3 DNA: TGTGCCAGCAGCTCGCCGGGACAGCCTTACGAGCAGTACTTC
V gene: TRBV7-9
clone size: -
CDR3 length: 14
D gene: TRBD1
J gene: TRBJ2-7

CDR3 protein: CASRLGQGGDKLFF
CDR3 DNA: TGCGCCAGCAGATTGGGACAGGGCGGGGATAAACTGTTTTTT
V gene: TRBV5-1
clone size: -
CDR3 length: 14
D gene: TRBD1
J gene: TRBJ1-4

CDR3 protein: CATSVLLMSSYNSPLHF
CDR3 DNA: TGTGCCACCAGTGTCCTTCTCATGAGCTCCTATAATTCACCCCTCCACTTT
V gene: TRBV24-1
clone size: -
CDR3 length: 17
D gene: -
J gene: TRBJ1-6

CDR3 protein: CASSLSGRALKSNEQFF
CDR3 DNA: TGTGCCAGCAGCTTGAGCGGGAGGGCCTTAAAATCCAATGAGCAGTTCTTC
V gene: TRBV7-3
clone size: -
CDR3 length: 17
D gene: TRBD2
J gene: TRBJ2-1

CDR3 protein: CASSDGALGGRQPQHF
CDR3 DNA: TGTGCCAGCAGTGATGGTGCGCTAGGGGGTCGTCAGCCCCAGCATTTT
V gene: TRBV2
clone size: -
CDR3 length: 16
D gene: -
J gene: TRBJ1-5

CDR3 protein: CASRGNLGSPLHF
CDR3 DNA: TGTGCCAGCAGGGGCAACTTGGGTTCACCCCTCCACTTT
V gene: TRBV6-5
clone size: -
CDR3 length: 13
D gene: -
J gene: TRBJ1-6

CDR3 protein: CASMFGDRNNEQFF
CDR3 DNA: TGTGCCAGCATGTTTGGAGACAGAAACAATGAGCAGTTCTTC
V gene: TRBV6-5
clone size: -
CDR3 length: 14
D gene: -
J gene: TRBJ2-1

CDR3 protein: CASSISRSTEAFF
CDR3 DNA: TGTGCCAGTAGTATTTCCAGGTCCACTGAAGCTTTCTTT
V gene: TRBV19
clone size: -
CDR3 length: 13
D gene: -
J gene: TRBJ1-1

CDR3 protein: CASSPTSGTDTQYF
CDR3 DNA: TGTGCCAGCAGTCCGACTAGCGGCACAGATACGCAGTATTTT
V gene: TRBV6-4
clone size: few
CDR3 length: 14
D gene: TRBD2
J gene: TRBJ2-3

CDR3 protein: CASSTPPGSPYEQYF
CDR3 DNA: TGTGCCAGTAGTACCCCCCCGGGGTCCCCCTACGAGCAGTACTTC
V gene: TRBV19
clone size: -
CDR3 length: 15
D gene: -
J gene: TRBJ2-7

CDR3 protein: CASSARTGSISGELFF
CDR3 DNA: TGTGCCAGCAGCGCTAGGACAGGGTCGATCTCCGGGGAGCTGTTTTTT
V gene: TRBV25-1
clone size: few
CDR3 length: 16
D gene: TRBD1
J gene: TRBJ2-2

CDR3 protein: CASSDPGVLETQYF
CDR3 DNA: TGTGCCAGCAGTGACCCGGGGGTCTTGGAGACCCAGTACTTC
V gene: TRBV25-1
clone size: -
CDR3 length: 14
D gene: -
J gene: TRBJ2-5

CDR3 protein: CASSPYNGNGEETQYF
CDR3 DNA: TGTGCCAGCTCACCGTATAACGGGAACGGGGAAGAGACCCAGTACTTC
V gene: TRBV18
clone size: -
CDR3 length: 16
D gene: -
J gene: TRBJ2-5

CDR3 protein: CASSPMDRDTEAFF
CDR3 DNA: TGTGCCAGCTCACCCATGGACAGGGACACTGAAGCTTTCTTT
V gene: TRBV18
clone size: once
CDR3 length: 14
D gene: TRBD1
J gene: TRBJ1-1